Below are 18 T cell receptor beta chains sequenced from a single sample in a study of neurological immune-mediated disorders. TCRdb redid the calling of the 5' RACE reads with MiXCR, one entry per CDR3 protein. The sample lists around 53,000 distinct CDR3 sequences; less than 5% were seen once. The sequencing sample was made of PBMCs. The origin of the receptors is a man in his forties or fifties with multiple sclerosis.

This clonotype appeared many times. The V call is TRBV29-1, the J call TRBJ1-1; D gene unclear. The CDR3 spans 12 residues. CDR1 is SQVTM and CDR2 is ANQGSEA in the germline V gene. V lost 5 bases and J 1 base, leaving 8 bases between the germline ends. CDR3 DNA: TGCAGCGTTTGTAGTCCGAACACTGAAGCTTTCTTT. Its translation: CSVCSPNTEAFF.

The rearrangement uses TRBV15 and TRBJ1-2; D uncertain. This CDR3 region has 15 residues. Per the germline V gene, CDR1 is LNHNV and CDR2 is YYDKDF (reference sequence). V lost 2 bases and J lost 2, with 12 bases in between. The chain's CDR3 is CATSRIPPKNYGYTF. DNA for the CDR3: TGTGCCACCAGCAGAATCCCCCCGAAGAACTATGGCTACACCTTC.

V gene TRBV15 combines with J gene TRBJ2-7, with 10 bases matching TRBD1. CDR1 is LNHNV and CDR2 is YYDKDF in the germline V gene (reference sequence). This CDR3 region has 18 residues. J lost 4 bases, V lost 0 bases, and 12 bases had no gene match. The CDR3 DNA sequence: TGTGCCACCAGCAGAGATCGGGGGTTTGACAGGGGGCAATACGAGCAGTACTTC. This codes for CATSRDRGFDRGQYEQYF.

The sample holds many counts of this clonotype. This chain connects TRBV5-1 to TRBJ2-1; 7 positions match TRBD2. In germline, CDR1 is SGHRS, CDR2 YFSETQ. J was trimmed by 10 bases and V by 0 bases; bases with no gene match: 7. The CDR3 spans 14 residues. CDR3 DNA sequence: TGCGCCAGCAGCTTGGGACTGCCCGGGGGGGAGCAGTTCTTC. Protein product: CASSLGLPGGEQFF.

This clonotype was found a few times. One junction end does not reproduce the germline sequence, and a read error may be involved. The chain carries TRBV9 and TRBJ1-6, with D tentatively TRBD1 (5 bases). Germline CDR1 and CDR2: SGDLS and YYNGEE. CDR3 length: 13 residues. CDR3 in amino acids: CASSPQGNSPLNF. The CDR3 DNA is TGTGCCAGCAGCCCCCAGGGTAATTCACCCCTCAACTTT.

This clonotype was seen repeatedly, ten times or more. The CDR3 nucleotides read TGCAGTGCTAGAAGGGGCGCCTCTGGAAACACCATATATTTT. The encoded protein is CSARRGASGNTIYF. The chain recombines TRBV20-1 with TRBJ1-3; maybe TRBD1 (5 bases). CDR1 and CDR2 (germline): DFQATT, SNEGSKA (reference sequence). The CDR3 sequence is 14 residues long. V was pared by 2 bases and J by 0 bases, with 8 bases between.

The genes are TRBV7-9 and TRBJ1-3; D ambiguous. V gave up 5 bases and J gave up 4 bases, with 12 bases separating them. This CDR3 contains 14 residues. Per germline, CDR1 SEHNR and CDR2 FQNEAQ (reference sequence). CDR3 nucleotides: TGTGCCAGCAGCCACCGCGGGGTGGGAAACACCATATATTTT. Amino acid sequence: CASSHRGVGNTIYF.

In the case of this clonotype: One junction end disagrees with the germline gene, perhaps due to a read error. The V gene is TRBV7-8, the J gene TRBJ1-5, with TRBD1 identical over 10 bases. This CDR3 region has 18 residues. The germline gives CDR1 SGHVS, CDR2 FQNEAQ. CDR3 bases: TGTGCCAGCAGCTTAGCACCCCTTGGACAGGGGGGAGATCAGCCCCAGAATTTT. The encoded protein is CASSLAPLGQGGDQPQNF.

The V call is TRBV7-2, the J call TRBJ2-7, with D perhaps matching TRBD2 (7 bases). Germline loops: CDR1 SGHTA, CDR2 FQGNSA. The V gene lost 2 bases and the J gene lost 6 bases, with 11 bases spanning the gap. This CDR3 is 13 amino acids long. CDR3 DNA sequence: TGTGCCAGCAGCTTATACGGGGGGCGCGAGCAGTACTTC. Amino acid sequence: CASSLYGGREQYF.

This clonotype has more than one count but fewer than ten. The chain joins TRBV6-5 to TRBJ2-2; D is unresolved. The length of the CDR3 is 13 residues. Trimming took off 0 bases at V and 7 bases at J, with 6 bases between the two ends. CDR1 is MNHEY and CDR2 is SVGAGI in the germline V gene. Here the CDR3 reads CASSYSKNGELFF. The DNA for the CDR3 is TGTGCCAGCAGTTACTCAAAGAACGGGGAGCTGTTTTTT.

This CDR3 reads CSVVGGGGSYNEQFF. The CDR3 DNA reads TGCAGCGTTGTAGGCGGGGGGGGCTCCTACAATGAGCAGTTCTTC. The rearrangement links TRBV29-1 to TRBJ2-1; TRBD2 matches at 9 bases. The V gene's germline CDR1 is SQVTM and CDR2 ANQGSEA. The CDR3 loop spans 15 amino acids. V shed 4 bases and J 0 bases; nucleotides not matched to a gene: 4.

This clonotype was observed at least ten times. The V gene is TRBV20-1, the J gene TRBJ2-5, with D perhaps TRBD2 (5 bases). Germline V lookup: CDR1 DFQATT, CDR2 SNEGSKA (reference sequence). The CDR3 contains 13 residues. V lost 6 bases to trimming and J lost 7 bases, with 18 bases between them. The CDR3 loop is CSAQMTSAGTQYF. The CDR3 DNA reads as TGCAGTGCCCAGATGACAAGCGCGGGGACCCAGTACTTC.

At least ten counts were recorded for this clonotype. The chain recombines TRBV5-1 with TRBJ1-1; D may be TRBD1 (6 bases). Germline V gives CDR1 SGHRS, CDR2 YFSETQ. The CDR3 contains 19 residues. Trimming pared 0 bases from V and 4 bases from J, leaving 25 bases between. The CDR3 sequence is CASSLGGFSFGTRVTEAFF. The CDR3 bases are TGCGCCAGCAGCTTGGGCGGTTTTTCTTTTGGGACAAGGGTCACTGAAGCTTTCTTT.

This clonotype was recorded at least ten times. The rearrangement uses TRBV28 and TRBJ2-3, with D possibly being TRBD2 (5 bases). Trimming cost V 11 bases and J 2 bases, with 23 bases left between them. This CDR3 is 16 amino acids long. The germline V gene encodes CDR1 MDHEN and CDR2 SYDVKM. The CDR3: CASSPPRGSTTDTQYF. The CDR3 coding sequence is TGTGCCTCCTCGCCCCCCCGCGGGTCAACCACAGATACGCAGTATTTT.

This clonotype showed up many times. V and J are TRBV20-1 and TRBJ1-6; a weak D match, TRBD1 (6 bases). The CDR3 has 15 amino acids. Germline assignment: CDR1 DFQATT and CDR2 SNEGSKA (reference sequence). Trimming pared 2 bases from V and 10 bases from J, leaving 18 bases between. The CDR3 DNA reads TGCAGTGCTAGATCATCTTGGACAGTCGGGTCACCCCTCCACTTT. Its translation is CSARSSWTVGSPLHF.

At least ten counts were recorded for this clonotype. The chain carries TRBV10-3 and TRBJ1-5, with D unresolved. This CDR3 spans 13 amino acids. Trimming cost V 2 bases and J 7 bases, with 9 bases left between them. Germline V lookup: CDR1 ENHRY, CDR2 SYGVKD. The CDR3 loop is CAISEGEVQPQHF. For the CDR3, the DNA is TGTGCCATCAGTGAGGGGGAAGTGCAGCCCCAGCATTTT.

Only a few counts were recorded for this clonotype. The V and J genes are TRBV7-2 and TRBJ2-7; unclear D gene. Germline V gene data show CDR1 as SGHTA and CDR2 as FQGNSA. The CDR3 sequence is 12 residues long. V was pared by 5 bases and J by 7 bases, with 12 bases between. Here the CDR3 reads CASSPDGEEQYF. DNA of the CDR3: TGTGCCAGCAGCCCAGATGGAGAAGAGCAGTACTTC.

In this sample, this clonotype turned up many times. The genes are TRBV7-2 and TRBJ2-7; perhaps TRBD2 as D (5 bases). Germline assignment: CDR1 SGHTA and CDR2 FQGNSA. V lost 3 bases and J 3 bases, leaving 9 bases between the germline ends. This CDR3 contains 13 residues. CDR3 sequence: CASSLEDVYEQYF. The CDR3 DNA follows: TGTGCCAGCAGCTTGGAGGACGTCTACGAGCAGTACTTC.